This T cell receptor (beta chain) was observed in a study of post-analysis software for immune sequencing data. On the study more broadly: Clinical courses comprised relapsing-remitting, secondary progressive and progressive-relapsing multiple sclerosis.

The authors incorporated unique molecular identifiers into the TCR beta cDNA libraries. cDNA molecules numbering roughly 0.5 million came from approximately 1 to 10 million T cells. MiXCR, run by TCRdb on the PCR reads, gives a single entry per CDR3 protein. The data contain roughly 600,000 distinct CDR3 sequences, about 44% of them seen just once; the ten biggest clones take up more than 1.5%. Findings of the study overall: With TRBV5-6, TRBV5-1 and TRBV20-1 included, five TRBV segments were more frequent in patients than in controls. Normalized Chao1 diversity was significantly reduced in patients versus controls.

This clonotype was seen a handful of times. Its antigen is unidentified. Germline CDR1 ENHRY, CDR2 SYGVKD. The CDR3 totals 13 residues. The V and J ends lost 7 bases and 7 bases respectively, with 11 bases between them. The sequence derives from a girl between 10 and 17 years old with multiple sclerosis. The J gene is TRBJ1-6, the V gene TRBV10-3; D is ambiguous. Sequenced sample: blood. The chain's CDR3 is CAITPDLNSPLHF. In nucleotides, the CDR3 is TGTGCCATCACCCCTGATCTGAATTCACCCCTCCACTTT.